This T cell receptor beta chain was documented in a study of control samples from healthy donors and cancer patients. Sequenced by immunoSEQ multiplex PCR; TCRdb stores in-frame clones only, minus some. The table has about 92,000 clones, around 80% seen once; the top ten hold approximately 9.8%. The CDR3 consists of 14 residues. Trimming left V 7 bases short and J 1 base short, with 11 bases between. Germline V gene lookup returns CDR1 MNHEY and CDR2 SMNVEV (reference sequence). The V and J genes are TRBV27 and TRBJ1-5, with TRBD1 as a possible D gene (6 bases). Sequencing input: blood. The clonotype originates from a woman aged 60-70 years in good health. The CDR3 sequence is CASNPTGSNQPQHF. In nucleotides, the CDR3 is TGTGCCAGCAATCCGACAGGAAGCAATCAGCCCCAGCATTTT.